The 11 T cell receptor beta chains reported below all come from one sample, sequenced in a study of vaccination effects on CD4 cells after COVID-19. TCRdb's table, derived via immunoSEQ multiplex PCR, lists solely in-frame clones and lacks some. The table lists 20,000 to 25,000 clones, around 68% of them singletons. The antigens these receptors bind are not known. In the ViraFEST assay, antigen-specific CD4+ clonotypes were identified by expansion after peptide-pool stimulation. The culture ran for about 11 days, and then CD4+ T cells were isolated. Vaccinees lacked prior SARS-CoV-2 infection and tested negative for nucleocapsid antibodies. The sample was CD4+ T cells from PBMCs cultured with HCoV-NL63 spike peptides, taken before COVID-19 vaccination. The origin of the receptors is a human donor who received a COVID-19 vaccine.

This clone was seen more than once but under ten times. The chain links TRBV15 to TRBJ2-3; 9 positions match TRBD2. In germline, CDR1 is LNHNV, CDR2 YYDKDF (reference sequence). The trim removed 7 bases at V and 1 base at J, leaving 9 bases unmatched. This CDR3 comprises 16 residues. CDR3 residues: CATMAGGPLGTDTQYF. CDR3 nucleotide sequence: TGTGCCACCATGGCGGGGGGGCCGTTAGGCACAGATACGCAGTATTTT.

There are a few counts of this clone. The chain employs TRBV25-1 and TRBJ2-7; 9 bases line up with TRBD1. The CDR3 sequence is 15 residues long. CDR1 is MGHDK, CDR2 SYGVNS, per germline. V was clipped by 3 bases and J by 2 bases; unmatched bases: 5. Here the CDR3 reads CASSDKGQGTYEQYF. In DNA, the CDR3 is TGTGCCAGCAGTGATAAGGGACAGGGAACCTACGAGCAGTACTTC.

The rearrangement links TRBV3-1 (or the pseudogene TRBV3-2) to TRBJ2-7; 8 bases match TRBD2. Germline V gene data show CDR1 as LGHDT and CDR2 as YNNKEL (reference sequence). With 3 bases clipped from V and 6 bases from J, the junction kept 10 bases outside the gene matches. The CDR3 runs 15 residues. The CDR3 nucleotides read TGTGCCAGCAGCCACTTCCACGGGGGGGCTTCCGAGCAGTACTTC. This codes for CASSHFHGGASEQYF.

The chain couples TRBV3-1 (or the pseudogene TRBV3-2) to TRBJ2-3; 11 bases line up with TRBD2. CDR1 LGHDT and CDR2 YNNKEL come from the germline V gene (reference sequence). The V gene end was trimmed by 4 bases and the J gene end by 14 bases; junction bases not matched to a gene: 11. The CDR3 is 14 residues long. CDR3 sequence (DNA): TGTGCCAGCAGCCCTAGCGGGAGGAACGGTCGGTGGTATTTT. As protein: CASSPSGRNGRWYF.

The chain uses TRBV19 and TRBJ2-7; D gene uncertain. The CDR3 length is 12 residues. Trimming left V 5 bases short and J 1 base short, with 6 bases between. The V gene's germline CDR1 is LNHDA and CDR2 SQIVND (reference sequence). In DNA form, the CDR3 reads TGTGCCAGTAGTGAGAGTTCCTACGAGCAGTACTTC. Protein product: CASSESSYEQYF.

The chain is built from TRBV4-2 and TRBJ2-7, with 10 bases that match TRBD1. J was trimmed by 0 bases and V by 4 bases; bases with no gene match: 9. The CDR3 covers 17 residues. Germline V lookup: CDR1 LGHNA, CDR2 YNFKEQ. In nucleotides, the CDR3 is TGTGCCAGCAGCCCTGGGGACAGGGGCCGGAGCTCCTACGAGCAGTACTTC. Translation gives CASSPGDRGRSSYEQYF.

This sequence joins TRBV29-1 and TRBJ2-2; 9 nucleotides line up with TRBD2. This CDR3 comprises 14 residues. Looked up from germline, CDR1 is SQVTM and CDR2 is ANQGSEA. After removal of 6 bases from V and 4 bases from J, the junction contained 6 bases not matched to a gene. CDR3 bases: TGCAGCGTCAAGCGGGGGGCGAGCACCGGGGAGCTGTTTTTT. Translated, it gives CSVKRGASTGELFF.

The chain couples TRBV10-1 to TRBJ2-5; no reliable D call. The CDR3 length is 13 residues. Germline V gene lookup returns CDR1 WNHNN and CDR2 SYGVQD (reference sequence). Between the trimmed V and J ends, which lost 7 bases and 5 bases, there was a span of 14 bases. CDR3 residues: CASITSGRETQYF. CDR3 DNA: TGCGCCAGCATCACCTCGGGCAGGGAGACCCAGTACTTC.

A few counts support this clone. The chain couples TRBV30 to TRBJ2-2; D is ambiguous. Trimming shortened V by 4 bases and J by 6 bases, and 9 bases separated the two germline ends. The CDR3 contains 12 residues. Germline CDR1 and CDR2: GTSNPN and SVGIG (reference sequence). The CDR3 nucleotides read TGTGCCTGGACCCCGGGCCCCGGGGAGCTGTTTTTT. Protein product: CAWTPGPGELFF.

A few counts support this clone. The CDR3 sequence is CASSQEALGYTF. CDR3 coding DNA: TGTGCCAGCAGCCAAGAGGCGTTGGGCTACACCTTC. The genes are TRBV3-1 (or the pseudogene TRBV3-2) and TRBJ1-2; no clear D gene. The CDR3 has 12 amino acids. Germline V lookup: CDR1 LGHDT, CDR2 YNNKEL (reference sequence). Deletions cut 0 bases from V and 8 bases from J, with 7 bases between.

The chain links TRBV7-9 to TRBJ2-3; tentative D call: TRBD2 (7 bases). V lost 4 bases and J 4 bases, leaving 27 bases between the germline ends. This CDR3 region has 19 residues. Germline V gives CDR1 SEHNR, CDR2 FQNEAQ (reference sequence). CDR3 sequence: CASSSRMGGRGEYADTQYF. The CDR3 coding sequence is TGTGCCAGCAGCTCACGGATGGGGGGGCGAGGAGAGTACGCAGATACGCAGTATTTT.